This TCR beta chain was captured by sequencing in a study of response to subunit inactivated influenza vaccine. Overall study findings and caveats: Only a handful of new T cells, the authors suggested, are recruited with each seasonal influenza vaccination.

Using its own MiXCR run on the RT-PCR reads, TCRdb lists one record per CDR3 protein. This table has hundreds of thousands of distinct CDR3 sequences, roughly a fifth appearing once. This clonotype came up a few times. Antigen: not known. V dropped 3 bases and J dropped 7 bases, with 13 bases sitting between them. The CDR3 sequence is 15 residues long. Germline assignment: CDR1 SGHTA and CDR2 FQGNSA. The source material was PBMCs from blood, sampled less than 22 months after vaccination. The TCR sequence derives from a man between 50 and 75 years old who received an inactivated influenza vaccine. The J gene is TRBJ1-6, the V gene TRBV7-2; D not certain. CDR3 DNA sequence: TGTGCCAGCAGCTTCGGACGGGCCCGGAATTCACCCCTCCACTTT. This codes for CASSFGRARNSPLHF.